The TCR beta chain described here comes from a study of patients and donors after allogeneic stem cell transplantation. MiXCR, applied by TCRdb to the RT-PCR reads, yields one record per CDR3 protein. Here the sample spans 70,000 to 75,000 distinct CDR3 sequences, 26% being singletons. The V segment lost 4 bases and the J segment 1 base; nucleotides outside the gene matches: 7. The CDR3 sequence is 15 residues long. The germline gives CDR1 DFQATT, CDR2 SNEGSKA (reference sequence). Sequencing input: blood, either unsorted or a sorted T cell fraction (not recorded which). This TCR came from a human donor who was either an allogeneic HSCT recipient or a stem cell or donor lymphocyte infusion donor (not recorded which). It is not recorded whose cells these are; they may come from a transplant donor. The rearrangement uses TRBV20-1 and TRBJ1-5; 7 bases align to TRBD1. CDR3 in DNA: TGCAGTGCTACCGACAGGGCCCTGAGCAATCAGCCCCAGCATTTT. It specifies CSATDRALSNQPQHF.